One sample yielded the 9 T cell receptor beta chains listed below, sequenced in a study of glioma-infiltrating T cells. Amplification of TCR alpha and beta CDR3 regions from RNA used iRepertoire nested multiplex PCR. TCRdb itself ran the multiplex PCR reads through MiXCR, one entry per CDR3 protein. The sample has some 190,000 distinct CDR3 sequences, 30% to 40% seen once. The material sequenced was glioma tissue, nonneoplastic brain tissue, or PBMCs (not recorded which). The receptors stem from a human donor with low-grade glioma or glioblastoma, undergoing nonglioma brain surgery, or in good health (not recorded which).

To note about this clonotype: At one end, the junction sequence differs from germline, possibly due to a read error. The V gene is TRBV6-1, the J gene TRBJ1-1; D might be TRBD1 (6 bases). This CDR3 region has 13 residues. In germline, CDR1 is MNHNS, CDR2 SASEGT. The CDR3 DNA reads TGTGCCAGCAGCAAAACAGGGTACGCTGAAGCTCTCTTT. Residues: CASSKTGYAEALF.

Regarding this clonotype: A much larger clone sits a single nucleotide away, making a read error possible. The V gene is TRBV18, the J gene TRBJ1-1, with D possibly being TRBD1 (5 bases). From germline, CDR1 is KGHSH and CDR2 LQKENI. The V and J ends lost 5 bases and 4 bases respectively, with 11 bases between them. There are 13 residues in the CDR3. CDR3 sequence reads: CASSTPGTTEAFF. Written as DNA, the CDR3 is TGTGCCAGCTCAACCCCAGGGACCACTGAAGCTTTCTTT.

Ten or more counts support this clonotype. The chain carries TRBV4-1 and TRBJ2-1, with TRBD2 matching over 12 bases. CDR3 size: 16 residues. Germline values: CDR1 MGHRA, CDR2 YSYEKL. The J segment lost 1 base and the V segment lost 4 bases, leaving 2 bases of the junction unmatched. The CDR3 loop is CASSRTSGNSYNEQFF. The CDR3 DNA follows: TGCGCCAGCAGCCGGACTAGCGGGAATTCCTACAATGAGCAGTTCTTC.

This clonotype was seen ten or more times. The chain couples TRBV3-1 to TRBJ2-1; no definite D call. CDR1 is LGHDT, CDR2 YNNKEL, per germline (reference sequence). The V end was cut by 3 bases, the J end by 6 bases, with 12 bases between. The CDR3 loop spans 14 amino acids. CDR3 in amino acids: CASSQVPSGNEQFF. The CDR3 region has the DNA TGTGCCAGCAGCCAGGTCCCGTCCGGCAATGAGCAGTTCTTC.

Regarding this clonotype: A read error may explain this, as a much larger clone is one base away. The rearrangement uses TRBV20-1 and TRBJ2-7; D is unclear. Trimming left V 2 bases short and J 2 bases short, with 13 bases between. The CDR3 covers 14 residues. Per germline, CDR1 DFQATT and CDR2 SNEGSKA (reference sequence). DNA for the CDR3: TGCAGTGCTAGACCTAGGATGGGTACCTACGAGCAGTACTTC. Its protein is CSARPRMGTYEQYF.

The genes are TRBV28 and TRBJ2-7; 10 bases align to TRBD2. With 7 bases clipped from V and 7 bases from J, the junction kept 7 bases outside the gene matches. This CDR3 contains 13 residues. In germline, CDR1 is MDHEN, CDR2 SYDVKM. The CDR3 DNA reads as TGTGCCAGCAAGACTAGCGGGCCCAGGGAGCAGTACTTC. The encoded protein is CASKTSGPREQYF.

Comments on this clonotype: A read error is possible here, since a much larger clone lies one base away. J is TRBJ2-5 and V is TRBV2; D is ambiguous. CDR3 length equals 13 residues. Looked up from germline, CDR1 is SNHLY and CDR2 is FYNNEI. The V end was cut by 4 bases, the J end by 4 bases, with 10 bases between. The CDR3 region is CASSAEFGETQYF. The CDR3 DNA reads TGTGCCAGCAGTGCCGAGTTTGGAGAGACCCAGTACTTC.

The genes are TRBV29-1 and TRBJ2-7, with TRBD2 matching 7 bases. V trimming: 4 bases; J trimming: 6 bases; junction bases outside the gene matches: 9. The germline V gene encodes CDR1 SQVTM and CDR2 ANQGSEA. CDR3 length: 13 residues. CDR3: CSVAGLEGSEQYF. The CDR3 bases are TGCAGCGTTGCAGGACTAGAGGGCTCCGAGCAGTACTTC.

The genes are TRBV19 and TRBJ2-3; TRBD2 matches at 7 bases. Per germline, CDR1 LNHDA and CDR2 SQIVND (reference sequence). The CDR3 runs to 15 residues. Trimming removed 2 bases from V and 3 bases from J; junction bases left unmatched: 5. As DNA, the CDR3 is TGTGCCAGTAGTATATCCCTAGCGGAAACAGATACGCAGTATTTT. Its translation is CASSISLAETDTQYF.